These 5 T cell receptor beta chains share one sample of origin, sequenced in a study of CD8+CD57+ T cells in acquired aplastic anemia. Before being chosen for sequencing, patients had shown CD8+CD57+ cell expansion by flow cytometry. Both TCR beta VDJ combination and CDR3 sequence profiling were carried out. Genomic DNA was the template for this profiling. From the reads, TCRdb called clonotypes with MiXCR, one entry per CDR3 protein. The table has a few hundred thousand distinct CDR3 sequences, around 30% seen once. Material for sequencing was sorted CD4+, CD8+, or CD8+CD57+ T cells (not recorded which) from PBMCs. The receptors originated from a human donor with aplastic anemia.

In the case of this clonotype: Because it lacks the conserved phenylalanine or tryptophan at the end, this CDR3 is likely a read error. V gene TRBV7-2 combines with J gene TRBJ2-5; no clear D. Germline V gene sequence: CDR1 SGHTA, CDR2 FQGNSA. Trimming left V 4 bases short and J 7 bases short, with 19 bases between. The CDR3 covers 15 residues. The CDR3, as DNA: TGTGCCAGCAGCTGGGCGGCGGCAGAAGCTGGGACCCAGTACCTC. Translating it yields CASSWAAAEAGTQYL.

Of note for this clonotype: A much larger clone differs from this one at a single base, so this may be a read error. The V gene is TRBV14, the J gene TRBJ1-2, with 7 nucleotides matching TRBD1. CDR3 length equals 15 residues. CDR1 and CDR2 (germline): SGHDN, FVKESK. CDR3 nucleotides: TGTGCCGGCAGACCAGGGGGAGCGACTCCTTATGGCTACACCTTC. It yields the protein CAGRPGGATPYGYTF.

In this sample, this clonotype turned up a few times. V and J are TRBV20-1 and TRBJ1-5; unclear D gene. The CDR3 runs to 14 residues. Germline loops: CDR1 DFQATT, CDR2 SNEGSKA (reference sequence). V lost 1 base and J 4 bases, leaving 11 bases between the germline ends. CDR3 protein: CSARGSPGNQPQHF. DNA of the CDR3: TGCAGTGCTAGAGGATCCCCCGGGAATCAGCCCCAGCATTTT.

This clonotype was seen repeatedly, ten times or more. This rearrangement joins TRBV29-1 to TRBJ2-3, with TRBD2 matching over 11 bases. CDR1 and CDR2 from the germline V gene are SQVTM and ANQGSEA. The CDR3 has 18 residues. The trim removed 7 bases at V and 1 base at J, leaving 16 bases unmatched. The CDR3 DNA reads TGCAGCGCGACCTCGGTAGCGGGAGGGAACACAGGCACAGATACGCAGTATTTT. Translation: CSATSVAGGNTGTDTQYF.

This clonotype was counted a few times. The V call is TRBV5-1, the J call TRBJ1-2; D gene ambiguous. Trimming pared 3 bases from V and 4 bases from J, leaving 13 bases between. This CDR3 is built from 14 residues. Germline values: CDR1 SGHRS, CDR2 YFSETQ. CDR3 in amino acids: CASSSGTESYGYTF. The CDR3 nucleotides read TGCGCCAGCAGCTCTGGTACAGAATCCTATGGCTACACCTTC.